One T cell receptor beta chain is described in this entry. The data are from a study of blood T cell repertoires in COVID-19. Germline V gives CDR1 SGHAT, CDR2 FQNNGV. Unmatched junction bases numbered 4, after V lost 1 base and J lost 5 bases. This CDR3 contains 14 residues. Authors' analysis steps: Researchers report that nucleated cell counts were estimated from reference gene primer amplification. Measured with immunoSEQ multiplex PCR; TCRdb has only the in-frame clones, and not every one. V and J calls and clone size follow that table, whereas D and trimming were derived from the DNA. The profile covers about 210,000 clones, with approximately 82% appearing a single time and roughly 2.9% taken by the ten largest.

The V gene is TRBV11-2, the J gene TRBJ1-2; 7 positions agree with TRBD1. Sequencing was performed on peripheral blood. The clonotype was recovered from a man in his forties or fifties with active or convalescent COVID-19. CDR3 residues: CASSLAGQPYGYTF. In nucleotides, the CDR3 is TGTGCCAGCAGCTTAGCGGGACAGCCTTATGGCTACACCTTC.